This T cell receptor beta chain was retrieved from a study of cytomegalovirus exposure and HLA in healthy donors. This CDR3 contains 14 residues. The V gene lost 1 base and the J gene lost 6 bases, with 10 bases spanning the gap. CDR1 is SEHNR, CDR2 FQNEAQ, per germline (reference sequence). This table comes from immunoSEQ multiplex PCR, and its TCRdb copy is limited to in-frame clones, with some not included. The repertoire consists of roughly 140,000 clones, with approximately 86% occurring once and the leading ten covering roughly 9%. The source is a young man in good health and CMV-seropositive. The chain couples TRBV7-9 to TRBJ2-1; perhaps TRBD1 as D (6 bases). The sample was PBMCs. The CDR3 loop reads CASSLDVRGNEQFF. CDR3 DNA: TGTGCCAGCAGCTTAGATGTCAGGGGCAATGAGCAGTTCTTC.